These 19 T cell receptor beta chains were sequenced from one sample in a study of T cells in Graves' hyperthyroidism and ophthalmopathy. Amplified regions were TCR beta CDR3 sequences from RNA transcripts. When the TCR CDR3 underwent first-round RT-PCR, the HTBI primer set was used. TCRdb re-called the multiplex PCR reads through MiXCR, storing one row per CDR3 protein. The sample has more than 450,000 distinct CDR3 sequences, around 15% seen once. Sequenced sample: blood. These TCRs come from a woman in her forties with Graves' hyperthyroidism.

This clonotype occurred many times. The V call is TRBV12-3 or TRBV12-4, the J call TRBJ1-5, with D maybe TRBD1 (5 bases). The CDR3 spans 17 residues. Trimming took 5 bases from V and 0 from J, leaving 17 bases between them. As DNA, the CDR3 is TGTGCCAGCAGTCCAAGGAAACAGGATAATAGCAATCAGCCCCAGCATTTT. Protein sequence: CASSPRKQDNSNQPQHF.

This clonotype showed up just a few times. The chain is built from TRBV12-3 or TRBV12-4 and TRBJ1-5; no clear D. The V end was cut by 7 bases, the J end by 3 bases, with 16 bases between. The CDR3 loop spans 15 amino acids. CDR3 residues: CASNSGGLLNQPQHF. For the CDR3, the DNA is TGTGCCAGCAACTCAGGAGGGCTTCTCAATCAGCCCCAGCATTTT.

This clonotype has only a few counts. This chain joins TRBV6-1 and TRBJ1-2, with D perhaps TRBD1 (6 bases). The CDR3 is 16 amino acids. Germline loops: CDR1 MNHNS, CDR2 SASEGT. Trimming removed 7 bases at V and 4 bases at J, with 22 bases between. Here the CDR3 reads CASTDLGGALGYGYTF. DNA of the CDR3: TGTGCCAGCACCGACCTCGGGGGGGCCCTGGGCTATGGCTACACCTTC.

The chain couples TRBV10-3 to TRBJ2-7; D is unclear. This CDR3 region has 12 residues. From germline, CDR1 is ENHRY and CDR2 SYGVKD. Trimming shortened V by 6 bases and J by 5 bases, and 11 bases separated the two germline ends. CDR3 in DNA: TGTGCCATCAGCAGAAATAGGGACGAGCAGTACTTC. It yields the protein CAISRNRDEQYF.

This clonotype occurred a few times. Being one base from a much bigger clone, this may be a read error. Given the absence of the conserved phenylalanine or tryptophan at the CDR3 end, a read error is likely. V usage is TRBV10-2 and J usage is TRBJ2-5; TRBD2 matches at 7 bases. V trimming: 6 bases; J trimming: 0 bases; junction bases outside the gene matches: 4. This CDR3 region has 14 residues. The germline V gene encodes CDR1 WSHSY and CDR2 SAAADI. CDR3 nucleotides: TGCGCCAGCAGCGCGGGAGCGTACCAAGAGACCCAGTACTCC. Amino acids: CASSAGAYQETQYS.

This chain joins TRBV6-1 and TRBJ2-3, with 10 bases identical to TRBD2. Germline CDR1 is MNHNS and CDR2 is SASEGT. The CDR3 totals 16 residues. The V gene end was trimmed by 3 bases and the J gene end by 2 bases; junction bases not matched to a gene: 5. The CDR3 sequence: CASSDDLAGDTDTQYF. The CDR3 region has the DNA TGTGCCAGCAGTGATGATCTAGCGGGAGACACAGATACGCAGTATTTT.

This clonotype was seen more than once but under ten times. V and J are TRBV20-1 and TRBJ1-5; D ambiguous. Looked up from germline, CDR1 is DFQATT and CDR2 is SNEGSKA (reference sequence). V gave up 1 base and J gave up 3 bases, with 13 bases separating them. The CDR3 contains 15 residues. The CDR3 DNA reads as TGCAGTGCTAGAGGATCAGGAACCGACAATCAGCCCCAGCATTTT. Its protein is CSARGSGTDNQPQHF.

This clonotype has more than one count but fewer than ten. V and J are TRBV29-1 and TRBJ1-1; no clear D gene. Trimming left V 0 bases short and J 7 bases short, with 9 bases between. Germline V gives CDR1 SQVTM, CDR2 ANQGSEA. The CDR3 covers 12 residues. CDR3 protein: CSVEEGTGEAFF. For the CDR3, the DNA is TGCAGCGTTGAAGAGGGTACGGGTGAAGCTTTCTTT.

This clonotype was observed many times. The CDR3 nucleotides are TGTGCCAGCAGTTTTGCCGGTTATAGCAATCAGCCCCAGCATTTT. This codes for CASSFAGYSNQPQHF. The chain uses TRBV28 and TRBJ1-5; no definite D call. CDR3 length: 15 residues. V was trimmed by 3 bases and J by 0 bases, leaving 9 bases between them. Per germline, CDR1 MDHEN and CDR2 SYDVKM.

The chain has TRBV6-1 and TRBJ1-1; tentative D call: TRBD1 (5 bases). Germline CDR1 is MNHNS and CDR2 is SASEGT. Trimming left V 7 bases short and J 1 base short, with 16 bases between. The CDR3 is made up of 15 amino acids. The CDR3 DNA reads as TGTGCCAGCAAAGATCCGGGACGGAAGAACACTGAAGCTTTCTTT. Amino acids: CASKDPGRKNTEAFF.

As to this clonotype: An end of the junction does not agree with germline; a read error may underlie this. V gene TRBV2 combines with J gene TRBJ2-5, with unresolved D. Looked up from germline, CDR1 is SNHLY and CDR2 is FYNNEI. The CDR3 has 12 amino acids. Here the CDR3 DNA reads TGTGCCAGCAGGGCAGACCAAGAGGCCCAGTACTTC. As protein: CASRADQEAQYF.

This clonotype was counted ten times or more. The CDR3 reads CASSLPAGVQETQYF. The DNA of the CDR3 is TGTGCCAGCAGCTTACCAGCGGGAGTACAAGAGACCCAGTACTTC. The chain uses TRBV7-2 and TRBJ2-5, with 8 bases identical to TRBD2. The CDR3 is 15 residues long. With 2 bases clipped from V and 2 bases from J, the junction kept 4 bases outside the gene matches. The germline gives CDR1 SGHTA, CDR2 FQGNSA.

This clonotype was detected ten times or more. V usage is TRBV7-8 and J usage is TRBJ2-5, with 10 bases that match TRBD2. The junction had 2 bases not matched to a gene; V was cut back by 0 bases and J by 1 base. Germline values: CDR1 SGHVS, CDR2 FQNEAQ. CDR3 length equals 16 residues. The DNA for the CDR3 is TGTGCCAGCAGCTTAGCGGCTAGCGGGAGCCAAGAGACCCAGTACTTC. The encoded protein is CASSLAASGSQETQYF.

This clonotype was seen many times. The chain recombines TRBV3-1 with TRBJ2-1; TRBD2 matches at 12 bases. CDR3 size: 15 residues. The V gene's germline CDR1 is LGHDT and CDR2 YNNKEL (reference sequence). J gave up 6 bases and V 5 bases, and 5 bases lay outside the gene matches. This chain's CDR3 is CASSYLAGGGNEQFF. The CDR3 nucleotides are TGTGCCAGCAGCTACCTAGCGGGAGGGGGCAATGAGCAGTTCTTC.

This clonotype was seen at least ten times. The chain recombines TRBV6-1 with TRBJ2-3, with TRBD1 identical over 10 bases. The V segment lost 6 bases and the J segment 2 bases; nucleotides outside the gene matches: 5. The germline V gene has CDR1 MNHNS and CDR2 SASEGT. The CDR3 is made up of 15 amino acids. CDR3 nucleotides: TGTGCCAGCAGATCCGGGACAGGGGACACAGATACGCAGTATTTT. Translated, it gives CASRSGTGDTDTQYF.

This clonotype was counted many times. DNA of the CDR3: TGTGCCAGCTCGGGACAGTCCAAGGAAACTGAAGCTTTCTTT. As protein: CASSGQSKETEAFF. The gene calls are TRBV18 and TRBJ1-1; 7 nucleotides agree with TRBD1. CDR1 is KGHSH, CDR2 LQKENI, per germline. V lost 6 bases, J lost 5 bases, and 9 bases stayed unmatched. The CDR3 length is 14 residues.

The CDR3: CASSLPGENTEAFF. The DNA for the CDR3 is TGTGCCAGCAGCCTGCCAGGGGAGAACACTGAAGCTTTCTTT. V is TRBV4-2 and J is TRBJ1-1; possibly TRBD1 for D (6 bases). Trimming removed 4 bases at V and 1 base at J, with 10 bases between. This CDR3 is 14 amino acids long. Germline CDR1 LGHNA, CDR2 YNFKEQ.

This clonotype came up many times. The rearrangement links TRBV27 to TRBJ1-1; 9 bases map to TRBD1. Germline loops: CDR1 MNHEY, CDR2 SMNVEV (reference sequence). J was trimmed by 4 bases and V by 5 bases; bases with no gene match: 8. The CDR3 runs to 15 residues. The CDR3, as DNA: TGTGCCAGCAGTCCTATGGGGACAGGGCGCACTGAAGCTTTCTTT. As protein: CASSPMGTGRTEAFF.

This clonotype was detected once. A much larger clone differs by one base, so this may be a read error. J is TRBJ2-7 and V is TRBV7-2; D ambiguous. The germline V and J ends were trimmed by 7 bases and 9 bases, with 13 bases remaining between them. Germline CDR1 is SGHTA and CDR2 is FQGNSA. The CDR3 covers 11 residues. The CDR3 DNA reads as TGTGCCAGCATCCTTAATGCCGTGCAGTACTTC. Protein sequence: CASILNAVQYF. The variable domain in full, completed from reference TRBV7-2 and TRBJ2-7, reads GAGVSQSPSNKVTEKGKDVELRCDPISGHTALYWYRQSLGQGLEFLIYFQGNSAPDKSGLPSDRFSAERTGGSVSTLTIQRTQQEDSAVYLCASILNAVQYFGPGTRLTVT.